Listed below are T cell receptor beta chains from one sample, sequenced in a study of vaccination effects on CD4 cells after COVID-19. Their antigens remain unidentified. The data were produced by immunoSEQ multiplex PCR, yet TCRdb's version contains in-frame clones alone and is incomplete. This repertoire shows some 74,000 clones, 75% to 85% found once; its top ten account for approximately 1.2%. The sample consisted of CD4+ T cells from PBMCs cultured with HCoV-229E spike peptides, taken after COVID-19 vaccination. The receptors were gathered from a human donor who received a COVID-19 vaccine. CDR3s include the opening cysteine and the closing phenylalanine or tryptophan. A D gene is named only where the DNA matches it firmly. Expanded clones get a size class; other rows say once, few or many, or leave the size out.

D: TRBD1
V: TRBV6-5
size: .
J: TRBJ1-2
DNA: TGTGCCAGCCGATACAGGGGGTTTTCCTATGGCTACACCTTC
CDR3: CASRYRGFSYGYTF

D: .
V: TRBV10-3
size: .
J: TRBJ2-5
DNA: TGTGCCATCAGTGATATGGGGGGAGGTTTGGAGACCCAGTACTTC
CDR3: CAISDMGGGLETQYF

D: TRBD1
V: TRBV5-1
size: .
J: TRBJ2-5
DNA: TGCGCCAGCAGCGTACAGGGGTCACAAGAGACCCAGTACTTC
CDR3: CASSVQGSQETQYF

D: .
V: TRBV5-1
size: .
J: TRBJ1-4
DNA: TGCGCCAGCAGCTTGGAGGTGCGATTCACTAATGAAAAACTGTTTTTT
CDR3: CASSLEVRFTNEKLFF

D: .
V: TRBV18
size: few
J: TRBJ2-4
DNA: TGTGCCAGCTCAGCAACCATGAGGGCCAAAAACATTCAGTACTTC
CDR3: CASSATMRAKNIQYF

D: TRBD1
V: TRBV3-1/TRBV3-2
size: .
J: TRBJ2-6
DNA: TGTGCCAGCAGCGGGAGACCGGGACAGTCCTTCTCTGGGGCCAACGTCCTGACTTTC
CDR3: CASSGRPGQSFSGANVLTF

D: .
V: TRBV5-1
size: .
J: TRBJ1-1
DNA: TGCGCCAGCAGCAGCGTAGGGTACACTGAAGCTTTCTTT
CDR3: CASSSVGYTEAFF

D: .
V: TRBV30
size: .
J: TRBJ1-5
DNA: TGTGCCGGTGGGAGGGGGGATAACCAGCCCCAGCATTTT
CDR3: CAGGRGDNQPQHF

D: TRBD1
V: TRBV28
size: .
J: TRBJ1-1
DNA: TGTGCCAGCAGTTCCCCAGGGGGCATAACTGAAGCTTTCTTT
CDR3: CASSSPGGITEAFF

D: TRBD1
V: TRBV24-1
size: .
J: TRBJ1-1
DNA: TGTGCCGTCCGACAGGGCCTGAACACTGAAGCTTTCTTT
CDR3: CAVRQGLNTEAFF

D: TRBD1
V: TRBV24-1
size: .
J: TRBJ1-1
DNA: TGTGCCACCAGTGATAGACAGGGTAAGGCTGGCGCTTTCTTT
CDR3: CATSDRQGKAGAFF

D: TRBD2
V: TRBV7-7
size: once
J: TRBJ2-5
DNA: TGTGCCAGCAGCTTAGTAGCGGGGGGTGGGGAGACCCAGTACTTC
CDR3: CASSLVAGGGETQYF

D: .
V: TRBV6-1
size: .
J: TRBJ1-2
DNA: TGTGCCAGCAGTGAGGGCGGTCCCTATGGCTACACCTTC
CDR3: CASSEGGPYGYTF

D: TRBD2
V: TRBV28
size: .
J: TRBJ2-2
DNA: TGTGCCAGCAGTTCCGTCGGGACTAGCGCCACCGGGGAGCTGTTTTTT
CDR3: CASSSVGTSATGELFF

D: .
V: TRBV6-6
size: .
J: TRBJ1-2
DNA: TGTGCCAGCAGTTACTACTCCCCCCGGCAGTACGGCTACACCTTC
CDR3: CASSYYSPRQYGYTF

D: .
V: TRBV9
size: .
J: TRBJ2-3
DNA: TGTGCCAGCAGTTACAGACAGGGAGGGAGCACAGATACGCAGTATTTT
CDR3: CASSYRQGGSTDTQYF

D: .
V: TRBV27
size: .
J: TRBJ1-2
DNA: TGTGCCAGCAGTTTAAAGGGTAACTATGGCTACACCTTC
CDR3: CASSLKGNYGYTF